Detailed here is one T cell receptor beta chain. The antigen remains undetermined. The sample is drawn from a study of identifying expanded T cells in peripheral blood. Findings and caveats of the study: Roughly two-week clone count variance significantly increased as total template count grew.

V trimming: 6 bases; J trimming: 8 bases; junction bases outside the gene matches: 9. CDR3 length: 14 amino acids. Germline V lookup: CDR1 MNHNY, CDR2 SVGAGI (reference sequence). Measured with immunoSEQ multiplex PCR; TCRdb has only the in-frame clones, and not every one. The sample holds some 93,000 clones, roughly 86% seen once. Healthy donors had no documented immune events, such as infections, while sampled. The gene calls are TRBV6-6 and TRBJ2-4; 8 bases are a match to TRBD1. Specimen: blood. The receptor comes from a person aged 18 to 75 in good health. The CDR3 loop reads CASRKTGELDIQYF. CDR3 in DNA: TGTGCCAGCAGGAAGACAGGGGAGTTGGACATTCAGTACTTC.